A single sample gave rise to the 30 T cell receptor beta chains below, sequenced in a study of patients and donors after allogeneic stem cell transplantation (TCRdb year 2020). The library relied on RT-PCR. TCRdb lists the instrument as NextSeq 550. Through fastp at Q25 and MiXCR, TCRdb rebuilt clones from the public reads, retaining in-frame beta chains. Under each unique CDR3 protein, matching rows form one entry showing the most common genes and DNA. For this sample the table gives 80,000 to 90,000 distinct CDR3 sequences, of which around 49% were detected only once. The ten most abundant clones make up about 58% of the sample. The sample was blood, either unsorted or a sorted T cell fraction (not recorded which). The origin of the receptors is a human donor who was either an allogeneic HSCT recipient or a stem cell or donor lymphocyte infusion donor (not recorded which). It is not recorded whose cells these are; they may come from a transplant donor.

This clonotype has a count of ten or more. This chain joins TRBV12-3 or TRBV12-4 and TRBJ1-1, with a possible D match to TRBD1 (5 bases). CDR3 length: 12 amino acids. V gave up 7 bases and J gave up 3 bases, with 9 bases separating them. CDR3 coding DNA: TGTGCCAGCAAAAGACAGTACACTGAAGCTTTCTTT. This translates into CASKRQYTEAFF.

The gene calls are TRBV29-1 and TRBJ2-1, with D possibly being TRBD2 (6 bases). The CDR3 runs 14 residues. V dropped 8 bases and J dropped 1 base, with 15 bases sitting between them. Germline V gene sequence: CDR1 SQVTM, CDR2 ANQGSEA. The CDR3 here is CSSDGTASYNEQFF. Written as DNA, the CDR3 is TGCAGCTCCGACGGGACTGCTTCCTACAATGAGCAGTTCTTC.

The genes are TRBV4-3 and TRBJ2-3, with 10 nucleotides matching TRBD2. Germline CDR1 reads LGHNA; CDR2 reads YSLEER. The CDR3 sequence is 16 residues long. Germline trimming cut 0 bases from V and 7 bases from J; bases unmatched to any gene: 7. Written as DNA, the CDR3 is TGCGCCAGCAGCCAAGATCGGCCTAGCGGGAGAAATACGCAGTATTTT. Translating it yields CASSQDRPSGRNTQYF.

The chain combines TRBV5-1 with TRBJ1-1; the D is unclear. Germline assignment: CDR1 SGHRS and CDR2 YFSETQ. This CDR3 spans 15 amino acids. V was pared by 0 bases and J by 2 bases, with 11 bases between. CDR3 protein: CASSLEVLGNTEAFF. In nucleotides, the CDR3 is TGCGCCAGCAGCTTGGAGGTCCTGGGTAACACTGAAGCTTTCTTT.

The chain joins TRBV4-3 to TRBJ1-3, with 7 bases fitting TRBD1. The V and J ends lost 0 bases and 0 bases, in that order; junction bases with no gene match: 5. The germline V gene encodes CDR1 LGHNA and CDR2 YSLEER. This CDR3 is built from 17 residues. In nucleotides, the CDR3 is TGCGCCAGCAGCCAAGATAGGACAGGACTCTCTGGAAACACCATATATTTT. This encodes CASSQDRTGLSGNTIYF.

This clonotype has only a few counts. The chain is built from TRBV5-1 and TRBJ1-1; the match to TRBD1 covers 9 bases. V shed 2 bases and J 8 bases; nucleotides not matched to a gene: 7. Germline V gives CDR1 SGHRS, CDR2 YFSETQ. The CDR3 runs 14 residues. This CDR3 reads CASSFRQGQGEAFF. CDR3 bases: TGCGCCAGCAGCTTTCGCCAAGGACAGGGGGAAGCTTTCTTT.

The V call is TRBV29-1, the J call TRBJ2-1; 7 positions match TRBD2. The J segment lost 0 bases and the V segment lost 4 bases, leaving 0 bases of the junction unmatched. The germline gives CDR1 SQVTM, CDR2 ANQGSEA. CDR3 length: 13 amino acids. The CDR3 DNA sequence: TGCAGCGTTGGGACTAGCTCCTACAATGAGCAGTTCTTC. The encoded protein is CSVGTSSYNEQFF.

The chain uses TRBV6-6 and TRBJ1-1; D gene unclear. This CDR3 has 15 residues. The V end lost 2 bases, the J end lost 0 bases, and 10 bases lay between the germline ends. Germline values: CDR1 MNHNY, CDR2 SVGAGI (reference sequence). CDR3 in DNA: TGTGCCAGCAGTTACGAGACACTTATGAACACTGAAGCTTTCTTT. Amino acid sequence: CASSYETLMNTEAFF.

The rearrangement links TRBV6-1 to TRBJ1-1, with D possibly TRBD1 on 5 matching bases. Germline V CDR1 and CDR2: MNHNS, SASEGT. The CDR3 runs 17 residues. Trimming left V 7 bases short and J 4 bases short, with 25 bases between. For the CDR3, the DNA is TGTGCCAGCATCGGACGGGACGCCCGAAGAGGTGGCACTGAAGCTTTCTTT. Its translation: CASIGRDARRGGTEAFF.

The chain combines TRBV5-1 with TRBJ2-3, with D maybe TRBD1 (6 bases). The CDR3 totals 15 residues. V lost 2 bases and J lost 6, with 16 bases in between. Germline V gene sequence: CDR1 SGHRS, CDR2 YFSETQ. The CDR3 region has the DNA TGCGCCAGCAGCTTAACCGGGACATCGGGCGATACGCAGTATTTT. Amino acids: CASSLTGTSGDTQYF.

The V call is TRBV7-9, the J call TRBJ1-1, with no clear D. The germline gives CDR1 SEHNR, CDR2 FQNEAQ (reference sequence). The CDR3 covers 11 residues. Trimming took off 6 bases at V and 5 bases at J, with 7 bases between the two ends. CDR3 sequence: CASRRATEAFF. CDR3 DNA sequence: TGTGCCAGCAGACGAGCTACTGAAGCTTTCTTT.

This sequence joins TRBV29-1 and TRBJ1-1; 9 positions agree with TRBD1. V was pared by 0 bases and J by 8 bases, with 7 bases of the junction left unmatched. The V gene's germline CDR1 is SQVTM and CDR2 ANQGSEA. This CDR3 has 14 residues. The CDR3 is CSVEDIRQGVEAFF. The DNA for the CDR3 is TGCAGCGTTGAAGATATTAGACAGGGGGTCGAAGCTTTCTTT.

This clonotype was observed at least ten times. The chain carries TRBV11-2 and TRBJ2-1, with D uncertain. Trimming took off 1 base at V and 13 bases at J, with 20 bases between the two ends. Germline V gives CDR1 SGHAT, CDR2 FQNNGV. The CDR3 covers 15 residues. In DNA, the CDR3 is TGTGCCAGCAGCTTAGTTCGCGCCGACGGATCCCCCCAGTTCTTC. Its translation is CASSLVRADGSPQFF.

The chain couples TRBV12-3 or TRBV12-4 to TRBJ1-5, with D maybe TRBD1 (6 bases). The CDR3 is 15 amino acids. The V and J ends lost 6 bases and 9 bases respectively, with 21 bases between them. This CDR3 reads CASSTNDRTHLPQHF. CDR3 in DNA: TGTGCCAGCAGCACCAATGACAGGACCCATCTGCCCCAGCATTTT.

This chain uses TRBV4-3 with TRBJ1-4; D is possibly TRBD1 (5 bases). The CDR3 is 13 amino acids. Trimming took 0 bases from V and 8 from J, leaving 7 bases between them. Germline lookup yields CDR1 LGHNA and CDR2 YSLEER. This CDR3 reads CASSQEGAEKLFF. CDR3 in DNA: TGCGCCAGCAGCCAAGAAGGGGCGGAAAAACTGTTTTTT.

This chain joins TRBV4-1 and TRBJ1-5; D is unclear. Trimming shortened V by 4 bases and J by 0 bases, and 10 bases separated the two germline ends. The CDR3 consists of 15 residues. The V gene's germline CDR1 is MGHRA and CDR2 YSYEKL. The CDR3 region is CASSRGFLSNQPQHF. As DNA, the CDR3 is TGCGCCAGCAGCCGAGGGTTTCTTAGCAATCAGCCCCAGCATTTT.

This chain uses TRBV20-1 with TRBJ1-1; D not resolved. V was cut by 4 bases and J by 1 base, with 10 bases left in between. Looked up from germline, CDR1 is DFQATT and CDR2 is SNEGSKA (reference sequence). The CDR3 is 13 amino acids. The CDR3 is CSATPPANTEAFF. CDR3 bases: TGCAGTGCTACCCCGCCGGCGAACACTGAAGCTTTCTTT.

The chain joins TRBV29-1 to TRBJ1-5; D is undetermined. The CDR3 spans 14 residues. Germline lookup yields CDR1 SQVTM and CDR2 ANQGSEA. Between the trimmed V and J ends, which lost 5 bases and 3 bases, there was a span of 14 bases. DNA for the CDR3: TGCAGCGTTAGAGACGGTGCGAACAATCAGCCCCAGCATTTT. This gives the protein CSVRDGANNQPQHF.

The CDR3 is CAISTGTGNTEAFF. The CDR3 coding sequence is TGTGCCATCAGTACCGGGACAGGGAACACTGAAGCTTTCTTT. The V call is TRBV10-3, the J call TRBJ1-1; 8 bases line up with TRBD1. V trimming: 5 bases; J trimming: 1 base; junction bases outside the gene matches: 3. Per the germline V gene, CDR1 is ENHRY and CDR2 is SYGVKD. This CDR3 spans 14 amino acids.

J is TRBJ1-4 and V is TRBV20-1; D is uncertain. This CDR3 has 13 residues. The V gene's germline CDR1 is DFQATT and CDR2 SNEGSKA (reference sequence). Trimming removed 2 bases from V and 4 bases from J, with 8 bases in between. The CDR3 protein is CSARRRFNEKLFF. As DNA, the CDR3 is TGCAGTGCTAGAAGACGGTTTAATGAAAAACTGTTTTTT.

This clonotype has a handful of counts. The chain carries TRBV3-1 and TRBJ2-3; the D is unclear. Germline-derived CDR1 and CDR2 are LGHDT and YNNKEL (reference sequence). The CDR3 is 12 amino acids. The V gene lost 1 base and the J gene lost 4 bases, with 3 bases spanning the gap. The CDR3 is CASSQAADTQYF. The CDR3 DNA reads TGTGCCAGCAGCCAAGCCGCAGATACGCAGTATTTT.

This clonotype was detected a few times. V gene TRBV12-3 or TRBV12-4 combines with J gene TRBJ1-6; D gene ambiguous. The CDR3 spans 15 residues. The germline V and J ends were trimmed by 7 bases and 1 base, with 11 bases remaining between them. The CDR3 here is CASIGSGSYNSPLHF. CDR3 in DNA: TGTGCCAGCATTGGCTCGGGGTCCTATAATTCACCCCTCCACTTT.

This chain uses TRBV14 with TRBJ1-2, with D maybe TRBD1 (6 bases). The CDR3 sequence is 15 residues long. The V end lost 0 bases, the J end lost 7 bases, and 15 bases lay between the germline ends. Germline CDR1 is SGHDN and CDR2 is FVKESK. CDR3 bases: TGTGCCAGCAGCCAAGATGGTGACAGGTACTCTGGCTACACCTTC. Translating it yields CASSQDGDRYSGYTF. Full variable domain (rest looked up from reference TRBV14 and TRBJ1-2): EAGVTQFPSHSVIEKGQTVTLRCDPISGHDNLYWYRRVMGKEIKFLLHFVKESKQDESGMPNNRFLAERTGGTYSTLKVQPAELEDSGVYFCASSQDGDRYSGYTFGSGTRLTVV.

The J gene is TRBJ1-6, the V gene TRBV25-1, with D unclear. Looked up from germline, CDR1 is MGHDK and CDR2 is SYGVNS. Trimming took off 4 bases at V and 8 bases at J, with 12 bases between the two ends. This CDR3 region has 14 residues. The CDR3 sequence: CASSALYRDSPLHF. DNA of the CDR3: TGTGCCAGCAGTGCACTATATAGGGATTCACCCCTCCACTTT.

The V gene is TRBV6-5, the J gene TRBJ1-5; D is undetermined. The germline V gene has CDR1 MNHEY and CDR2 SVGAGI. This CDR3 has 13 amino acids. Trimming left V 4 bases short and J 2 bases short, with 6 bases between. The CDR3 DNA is TGTGCCAGCAGTTCCTTTCGCAATCAGCCCCAGCATTTT. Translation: CASSSFRNQPQHF.

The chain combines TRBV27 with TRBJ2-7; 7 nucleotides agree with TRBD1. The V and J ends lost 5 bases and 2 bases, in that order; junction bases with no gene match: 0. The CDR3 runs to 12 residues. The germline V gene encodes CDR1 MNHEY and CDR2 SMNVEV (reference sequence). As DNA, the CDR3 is TGTGCCAGCAGTCAGGGGGCCTACGAGCAGTACTTC. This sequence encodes CASSQGAYEQYF.

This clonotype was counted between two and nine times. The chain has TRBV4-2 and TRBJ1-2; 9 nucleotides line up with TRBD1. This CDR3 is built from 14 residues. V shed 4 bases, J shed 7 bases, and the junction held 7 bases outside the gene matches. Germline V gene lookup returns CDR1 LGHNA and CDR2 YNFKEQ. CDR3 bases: TGTGCCAGCAGCCTTGCCACAGGGGGCTTTGGCTACACCTTC. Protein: CASSLATGGFGYTF.

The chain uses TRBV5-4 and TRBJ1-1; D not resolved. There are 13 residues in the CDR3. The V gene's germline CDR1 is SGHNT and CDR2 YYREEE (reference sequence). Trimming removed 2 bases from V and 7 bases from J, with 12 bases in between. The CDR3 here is CASSFMKGHEAFF. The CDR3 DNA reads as TGTGCCAGCAGCTTTATGAAAGGGCATGAAGCTTTCTTT.

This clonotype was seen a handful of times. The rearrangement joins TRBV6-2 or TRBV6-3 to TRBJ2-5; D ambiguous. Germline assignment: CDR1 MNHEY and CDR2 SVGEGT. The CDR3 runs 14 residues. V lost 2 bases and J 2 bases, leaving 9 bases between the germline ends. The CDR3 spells CASSYARIQETQYF. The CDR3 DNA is TGTGCCAGCAGTTACGCGCGGATTCAAGAGACCCAGTACTTC.

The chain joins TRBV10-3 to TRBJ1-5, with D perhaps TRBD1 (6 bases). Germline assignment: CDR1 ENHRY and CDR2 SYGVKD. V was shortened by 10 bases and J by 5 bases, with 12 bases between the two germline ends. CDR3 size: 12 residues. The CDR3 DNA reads TGTGCCACCAGGGGTCTAGATCAGCCCCAGCATTTT. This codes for CATRGLDQPQHF.